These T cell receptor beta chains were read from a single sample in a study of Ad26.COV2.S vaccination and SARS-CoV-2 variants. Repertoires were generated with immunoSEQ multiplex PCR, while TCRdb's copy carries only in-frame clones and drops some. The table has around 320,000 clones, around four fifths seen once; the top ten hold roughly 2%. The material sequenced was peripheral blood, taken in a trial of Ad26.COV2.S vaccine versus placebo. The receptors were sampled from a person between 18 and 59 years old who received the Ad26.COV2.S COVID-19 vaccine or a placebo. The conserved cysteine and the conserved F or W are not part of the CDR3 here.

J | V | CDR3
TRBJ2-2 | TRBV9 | ASTLVQGGAGELF
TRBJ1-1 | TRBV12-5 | ASGSSQGALTEAF
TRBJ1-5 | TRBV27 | ASSVTGGRQPQH
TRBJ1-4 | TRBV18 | ASSLRGEKLF
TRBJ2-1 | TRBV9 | ASSVGLLAGGLADEQF
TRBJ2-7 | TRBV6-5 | ASIGRVGGEQY
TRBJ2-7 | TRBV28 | ASSSGTFSYEQY
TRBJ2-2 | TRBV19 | ASSGTDANTGELF
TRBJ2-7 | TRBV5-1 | ASSSGDGRDYEQY
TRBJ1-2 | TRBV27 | ASSSVRANYGYT
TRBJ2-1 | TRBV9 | ASSVSDNEQF
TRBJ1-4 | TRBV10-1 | ASGTEGREEKLF
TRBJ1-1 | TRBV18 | ASSPRDTQNTEAF
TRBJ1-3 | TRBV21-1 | ASSPAGRGEFGNTIY
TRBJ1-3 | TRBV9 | ASSAQTGQGSGNTIY
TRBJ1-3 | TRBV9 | ASSRGNTIY
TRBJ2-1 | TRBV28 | ASRIGTATREQF
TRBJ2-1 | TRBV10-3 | AISEGESNEQF
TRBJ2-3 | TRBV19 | ASSRRQFADTQY
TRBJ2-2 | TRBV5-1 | ASSFRTGQTGELF
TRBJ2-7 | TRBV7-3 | ASSQGPGRPGLSYEQY
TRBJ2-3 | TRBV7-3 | ASSSPGLDTDTQY
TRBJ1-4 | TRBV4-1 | ASSQSGGLYEKLF
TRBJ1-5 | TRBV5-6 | ASSTGTGNQPQH
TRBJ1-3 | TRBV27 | ASSDRGDYSGNTIY
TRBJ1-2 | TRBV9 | ASSVGGALNYGYT
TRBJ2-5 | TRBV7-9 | ASSLAWGREQETQY
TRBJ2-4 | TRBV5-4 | ASSVGQVKNIQY
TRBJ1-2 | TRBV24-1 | ATSDRGDGYT
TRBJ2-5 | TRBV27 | ASSATEYQETQY
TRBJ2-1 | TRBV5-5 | ASSYSGGPINEQF
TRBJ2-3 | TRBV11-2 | ASSLGTSNTQY
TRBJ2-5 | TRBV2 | ASVIRDGFQETQY
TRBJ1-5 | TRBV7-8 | ASSLTGTGYGSNQPQH
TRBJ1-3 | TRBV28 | ASSFAHTIY
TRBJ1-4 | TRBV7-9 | ASSPGPQKLF
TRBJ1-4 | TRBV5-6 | ASSRAANEKLF
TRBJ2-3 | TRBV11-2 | ASSFAGGTRTDTQY
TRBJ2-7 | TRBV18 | ASSPLQGSYEQY
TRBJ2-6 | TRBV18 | AARAPGANVLT
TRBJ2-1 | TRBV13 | ASSRDSTFYNEQF
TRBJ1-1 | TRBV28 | ASSPRGLRGTEAF
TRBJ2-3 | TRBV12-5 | ASSFGLPPTDTQY
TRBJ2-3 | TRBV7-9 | ASSLAQTGGIDTQY
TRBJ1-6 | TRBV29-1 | SVSLGQAYNSPLH
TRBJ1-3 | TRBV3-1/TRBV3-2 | ASGTDTHSGNTIY
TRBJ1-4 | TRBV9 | ASSVSGVGEKLF
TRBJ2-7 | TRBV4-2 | ASSLLEVQGTPSYEQY
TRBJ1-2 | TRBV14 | ASSQDRRGAGYGYT
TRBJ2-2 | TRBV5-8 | ASSLAGLPTGELF
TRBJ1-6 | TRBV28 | ASSLYSPLH
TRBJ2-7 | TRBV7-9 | ASTKTSGTYEQY
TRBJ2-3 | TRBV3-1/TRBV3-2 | ASSQVGGRVTDTQY
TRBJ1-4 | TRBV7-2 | ASTRGGVTNEKLF
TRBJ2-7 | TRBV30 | AWSVSRGHEQY
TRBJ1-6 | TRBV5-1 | ASSLAGGDSYNSPLH
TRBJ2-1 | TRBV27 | ASSFGLPHNEQF
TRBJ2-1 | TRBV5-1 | ASSSLAPGNEQF
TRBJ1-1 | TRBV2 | ASSDNRAEAF
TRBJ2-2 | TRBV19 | ASSIRSAAKRGELF